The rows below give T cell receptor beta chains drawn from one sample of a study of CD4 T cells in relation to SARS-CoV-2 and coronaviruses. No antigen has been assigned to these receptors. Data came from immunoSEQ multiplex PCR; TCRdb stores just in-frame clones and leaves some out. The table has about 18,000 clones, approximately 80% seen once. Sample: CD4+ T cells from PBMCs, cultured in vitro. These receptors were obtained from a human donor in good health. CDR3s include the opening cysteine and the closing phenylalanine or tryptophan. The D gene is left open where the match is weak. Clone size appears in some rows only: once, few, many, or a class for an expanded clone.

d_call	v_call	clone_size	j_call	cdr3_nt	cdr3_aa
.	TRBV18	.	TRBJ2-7	TGTGCCAGCTCACTCCGGCAGACAGAAAACTACGAGCAGTACTTC	CASSLRQTENYEQYF
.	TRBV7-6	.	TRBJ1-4	TGTGCCAGCAGCTTAGGGCCTCAATTCGGGGAAAAACTGTTTTTT	CASSLGPQFGEKLFF
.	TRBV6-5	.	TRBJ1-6	TGTGCCAGCAGGATGGGGGGTGTGGATTCACCCCTCCACTTT	CASRMGGVDSPLHF
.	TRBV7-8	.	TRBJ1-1	TGTGCCAGCAGCTTAGTTTGGGGTACTGAAGCTTTCTTT	CASSLVWGTEAFF
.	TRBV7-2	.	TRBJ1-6	TGTGCCAGCAGCTCATACTCGACGAATTCACCCCTCCACTTT	CASSSYSTNSPLHF
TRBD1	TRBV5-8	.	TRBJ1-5	TGTGCCAGCAGCTTGGGACAGGGAAGGAGTCAGCCCCAGCATTTT	CASSLGQGRSQPQHF
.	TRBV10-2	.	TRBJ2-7	TGCGCCAGCAGTGAGACCCAGGGCTCAGGCGAGCAGTACTTC	CASSETQGSGEQYF
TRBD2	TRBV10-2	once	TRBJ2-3	TGCGCCAGCAGTGCTAGCGGGAGGTTCACAGATACGCAGTATTTT	CASSASGRFTDTQYF
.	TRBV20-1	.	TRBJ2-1	TGCAGTGCTAGTTACGGGAGTGGATACAATGAGCAGTTCTTC	CSASYGSGYNEQFF
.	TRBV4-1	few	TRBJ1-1	TGCGCCAGCAAGACCGGGACACATGTTATTGAAGCTTTCTTT	CASKTGTHVIEAFF
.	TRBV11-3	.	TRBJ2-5	TGTGCCAGCAGCTTAGGCAGCCGACAAGAGACCCAGTACTTC	CASSLGSRQETQYF
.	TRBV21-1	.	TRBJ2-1	TGTGCCAGCACCCTTCGGACAGGGGTGGCAAATGAGCAGTTCTTC	CASTLRTGVANEQFF
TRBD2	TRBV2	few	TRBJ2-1	TGTGCCAGGAGCATGGGACTAGCTGGCAATGAGCAGTTCTTC	CARSMGLAGNEQFF
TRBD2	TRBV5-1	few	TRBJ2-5	TGCGCCAGCAGCTTTACTCGCGGGACTAGCGGGAGCGAATTAGAGACCCAGTACTTC	CASSFTRGTSGSELETQYF
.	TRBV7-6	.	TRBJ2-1	TGTGCCAGCAGCTTAGCCGGCTCAGGGGACGGGGAGCAGTTCTTC	CASSLAGSGDGEQFF
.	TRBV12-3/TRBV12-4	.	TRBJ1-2	TGTGCCAGCAGCTCCACGGCGGAAGGCTACACCTTC	CASSSTAEGYTF
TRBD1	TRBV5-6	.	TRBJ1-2	TGTGCCAGCAGCTCCAGGACAGGGTCGCATGGCTACACCTTC	CASSSRTGSHGYTF
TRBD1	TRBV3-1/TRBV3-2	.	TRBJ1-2	TGTGCCAGCAGCCAAATGCCGACAGGGAGAAGCTATGGCTACACCTTC	CASSQMPTGRSYGYTF
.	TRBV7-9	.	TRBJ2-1	TGTGCCAGCAGCTTAAGTCTGGGGGTCAATGAGCAGTTCTTC	CASSLSLGVNEQFF
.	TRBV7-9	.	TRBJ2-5	TGTGCCAGCAGCTTTTCGGATCAAGAGACCCAGTACTTC	CASSFSDQETQYF
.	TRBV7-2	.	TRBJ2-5	TGTGCCAGCAGCTTAGTTCGGCACGAGACCCAGTACTTC	CASSLVRHETQYF
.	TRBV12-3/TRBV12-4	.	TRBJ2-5	TGTGCCAGCAGTTTACAGGAGACCCAGTACTTC	CASSLQETQYF
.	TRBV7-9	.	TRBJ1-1	TGTGCCAGCAGCTTAGAGAGGGGCCGTGTAGCTTTCTTT	CASSLERGRVAFF
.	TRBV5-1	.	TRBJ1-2	TGCGCCAGCAGCTTGGAAGCGTACGAGGGCTATGGCTACACCTTC	CASSLEAYEGYGYTF
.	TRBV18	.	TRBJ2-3	TGTGCCAGCTCACCAGGAGGACAGGATACGCAGTATTTT	CASSPGGQDTQYF
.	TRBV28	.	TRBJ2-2	TGTGCCAGCAGCCCAGGGGCCCGAACCGGGGAGCTGTTTTTT	CASSPGARTGELFF
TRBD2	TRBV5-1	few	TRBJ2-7	TGCGCCAGCAGCTGGGACTACTCCTACGAGCAGTACTTC	CASSWDYSYEQYF
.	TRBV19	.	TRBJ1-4	TGTGCCAGTGCGAGACAGCTTAATGAAAAACTGTTTTTT	CASARQLNEKLFF
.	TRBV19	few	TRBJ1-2	TGTGCCAGTAGTCCCACCCGGGTCTACTATGGCTACACCTTC	CASSPTRVYYGYTF
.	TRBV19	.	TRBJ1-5	TGTGCCAGTAGTATCAACAGCCTGTGGTTGGATCAGCCCCAGCATTTT	CASSINSLWLDQPQHF
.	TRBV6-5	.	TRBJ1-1	TGTGCCAGCAGCTCCATCGGCGGAAGACGGACTGAAGCTTTCTTT	CASSSIGGRRTEAFF
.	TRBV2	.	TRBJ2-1	TGTGCCAGCAGGGGGCTCTCCTACAATGAGCAGTTCTTC	CASRGLSYNEQFF
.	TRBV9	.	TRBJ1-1	TGTGCCAGCAGTGCCCTCACACAGGGATCTGAAGCTTTCTTT	CASSALTQGSEAFF
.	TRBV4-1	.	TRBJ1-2	TGCGCCAGCAGCCAAGACGTGTCTGCCGGCTACACCTTC	CASSQDVSAGYTF
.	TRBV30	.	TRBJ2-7	TGTGCCTGGAGTGCCAGGGCGTCCTACGAGCAGTACTTC	CAWSARASYEQYF
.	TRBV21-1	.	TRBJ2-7	TGTGCCAGCAGCAAAGAGCTGACAGGGGACTCCTACGAGCAGTACTTC	CASSKELTGDSYEQYF
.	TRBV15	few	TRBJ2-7	TGTGCCACCAGCAAAGAGAAACGGAGCTCCTACGAGCAGTACTTC	CATSKEKRSSYEQYF
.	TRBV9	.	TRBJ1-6	TGTGCCAGCAGTCTGTGGCCCAACGATAATTCACCCCTCCACTTT	CASSLWPNDNSPLHF